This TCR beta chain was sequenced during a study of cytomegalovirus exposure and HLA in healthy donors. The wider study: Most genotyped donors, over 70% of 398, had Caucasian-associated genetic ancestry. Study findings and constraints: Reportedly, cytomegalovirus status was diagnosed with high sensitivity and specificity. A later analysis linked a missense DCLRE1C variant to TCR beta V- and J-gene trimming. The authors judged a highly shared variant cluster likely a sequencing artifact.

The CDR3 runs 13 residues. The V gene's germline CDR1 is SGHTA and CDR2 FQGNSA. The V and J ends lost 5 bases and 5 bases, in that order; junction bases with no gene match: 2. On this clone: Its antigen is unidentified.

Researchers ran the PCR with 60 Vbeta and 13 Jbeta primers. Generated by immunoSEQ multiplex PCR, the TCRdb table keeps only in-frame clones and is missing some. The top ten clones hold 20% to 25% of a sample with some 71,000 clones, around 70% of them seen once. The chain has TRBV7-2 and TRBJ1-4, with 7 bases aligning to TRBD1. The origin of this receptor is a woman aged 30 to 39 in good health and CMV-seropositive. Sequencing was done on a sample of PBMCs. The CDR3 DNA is TGTGCCAGCAGCCACAGGGGAAATGAAAAACTGTTTTTT. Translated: CASSHRGNEKLFF.